This TCR beta chain originates from a study of blood T cells in healthy people across ages. Concerning this clonotype itself: Its antigen remains unidentified.

From germline, CDR1 is SGDLS and CDR2 YYNGEE. The CDR3 extends over 15 amino acids. The trim removed 4 bases at V and 5 bases at J, leaving 7 bases unmatched. General study points: Unsorted PBMCs prevented conclusive naive versus antigen-experienced comparison.

A second PCR, run for roughly 7 to 12 cycles, used a sample-barcoded 5' primer plus a J-beta primer mix. TCRdb passed the 5' RACE reads through MiXCR, listing each CDR3 protein once. The table shows roughly 1.4 million distinct CDR3 sequences, with 55% to 75% occurring only once. The sample consisted of blood. J is TRBJ2-7 and V is TRBV9; 12 bases map to TRBD2. The sequence came from a man between 18 and 35 years old in good health. The CDR3 sequence: CASSPLAGGPHEQYF. DNA for the CDR3: TGTGCCAGCAGCCCTCTAGCGGGGGGGCCTCACGAGCAGTACTTC. The full variable domain, with the rest looked up from reference TRBV9 and TRBJ2-7, is DSGVTQTPKHLITATGQRVTLRCSPRSGDLSVYWYQQSLDQGLQFLIQYYNGEERAKGNILERFSAQQFPDLHSELNLSSLELGDSALYFCASSPLAGGPHEQYFGPGTRLTVT.